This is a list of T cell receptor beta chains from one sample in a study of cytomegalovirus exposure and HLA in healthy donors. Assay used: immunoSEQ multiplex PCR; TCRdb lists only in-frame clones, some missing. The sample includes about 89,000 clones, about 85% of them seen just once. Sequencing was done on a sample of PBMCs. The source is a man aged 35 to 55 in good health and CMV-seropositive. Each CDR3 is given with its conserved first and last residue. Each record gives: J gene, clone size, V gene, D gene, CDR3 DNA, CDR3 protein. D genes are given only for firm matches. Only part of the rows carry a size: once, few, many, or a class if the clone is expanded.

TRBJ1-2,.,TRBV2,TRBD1,TGTGCCAGCAGGACAGGGGCCGGGTATGGCTACACCTTC,CASRTGAGYGYTF
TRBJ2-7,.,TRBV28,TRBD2,TGTGCCAGCTGGGCGGGAGGCCGGTACGAGCAGTACTTC,CASWAGGRYEQYF
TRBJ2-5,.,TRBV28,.,TGTGCCAGCAGTTTGGGGGGGCAGGCGTTGGAGACCCAGTACTTC,CASSLGGQALETQYF
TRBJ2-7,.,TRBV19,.,TGTGCCAGTAGCGGACACTACGAGCAGTACTTC,CASSGHYEQYF
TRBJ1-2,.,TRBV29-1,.,TGCAGCGTTGTATCGGGGAATGGCTACACCTTC,CSVVSGNGYTF
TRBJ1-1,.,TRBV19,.,TGTGCCAGTAGTACTTTTGAGGGGAACACTGAAGCTTTCTTT,CASSTFEGNTEAFF
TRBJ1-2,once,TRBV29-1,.,TGCAGCGTTTCGGACAGTAACTATGGCTACACCTTC,CSVSDSNYGYTF
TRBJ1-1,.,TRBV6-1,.,TGTGCCAGCAGTGAAGTCTCCAGGGTTACTGAAGCTTTCTTT,CASSEVSRVTEAFF
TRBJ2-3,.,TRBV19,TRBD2,TGTGCCAGTAGGGGGCTAGCGGTGACAGATACGCAGTATTTT,CASRGLAVTDTQYF
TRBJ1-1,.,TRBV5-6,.,TGTGCCAGCAGCGTGACAGTGAACACTGAAGCTTTCTTT,CASSVTVNTEAFF
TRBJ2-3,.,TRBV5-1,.,TGCGCCAGCAGCTCCGAGCGGACCCTAGATACGCAGTATTTT,CASSSERTLDTQYF
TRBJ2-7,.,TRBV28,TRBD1,TGTGCCAGCAGTTTGATTGGGACAGCCTACGAGCAGTACTTC,CASSLIGTAYEQYF
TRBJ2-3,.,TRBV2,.,TGTGCCAGCACCAATCGCCAGACAGATACGCAGTATTTT,CASTNRQTDTQYF
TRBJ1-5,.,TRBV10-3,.,TGTGCCATCAGTGATCTAGGCTCGGGGGAGCCCCAGCATTTT,CAISDLGSGEPQHF
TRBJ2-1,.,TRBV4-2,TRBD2,TGTGCCAGCAGCCAAGATCTCGGACTAGCGGGAGATGAGCAGTTCTTC,CASSQDLGLAGDEQFF
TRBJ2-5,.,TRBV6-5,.,TGTGCCAGCAGTTTTACGGGCGGGACTGAGACCCAGTACTTC,CASSFTGGTETQYF
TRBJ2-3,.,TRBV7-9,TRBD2,TGTGCCAGCAGCCGGACTAGCGGTACAGATACGCAGTATTTT,CASSRTSGTDTQYF
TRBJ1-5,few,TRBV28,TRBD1,TGTGCCAGCAGTTTAGGGGGGACAGTACAGAATCAGCCCCAGCATTTT,CASSLGGTVQNQPQHF
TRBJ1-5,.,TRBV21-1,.,TGTGCCAGCAGCAAAGAGATGCAGGGTCAGCCCCAGCATTTT,CASSKEMQGQPQHF
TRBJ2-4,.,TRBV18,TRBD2,TGTGCCAGCTCACCCGCCGGGGGGGCGAAGTACTTC,CASSPAGGAKYF
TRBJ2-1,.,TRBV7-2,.,TGTGCCAGCAGCTTAGAGCGGGCCTCGTACAATGAGCAGTTCTTC,CASSLERASYNEQFF
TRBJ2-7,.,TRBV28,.,TGTGCCAGCAGCCCCAACAGGGTTGGGCAGTACTTC,CASSPNRVGQYF
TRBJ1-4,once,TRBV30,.,TGTGCCTGGAGTACCAGGGGAACTAATGAAAAACTGTTTTTT,CAWSTRGTNEKLFF
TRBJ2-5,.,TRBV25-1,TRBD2,TGTGCCAGCAGTGAAGTGAGCGGGGGGGCCTTAGAGACCCAGTACTTC,CASSEVSGGALETQYF
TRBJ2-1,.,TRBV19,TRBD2,TGTGCCAGTAGGGGACTAGCGGATGCCTACAATGAGCAGTTCTTC,CASRGLADAYNEQFF
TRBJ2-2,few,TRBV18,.,TGTGCCAGCTCACCAAGCACCGCGAACACCGGGGAGCTGTTTTTT,CASSPSTANTGELFF
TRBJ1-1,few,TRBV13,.,TGTGCCAGCAGTCTTCTGCGGACTGAAGCTTTCTTT,CASSLLRTEAFF
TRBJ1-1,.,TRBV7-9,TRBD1,TGTGCCAGCAGCATTAGGACAGGGAACACTGAAGCTTTCTTT,CASSIRTGNTEAFF
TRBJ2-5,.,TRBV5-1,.,TGCGCCAGCAGCTTAGCTGGGGGGGCAGAGGAGACCCAGTACTTC,CASSLAGGAEETQYF
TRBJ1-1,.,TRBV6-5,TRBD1,TGTGCCAGCAGTTACAGGGGGCACGTGTTTAGGACTGAAGCTTTCTTT,CASSYRGHVFRTEAFF
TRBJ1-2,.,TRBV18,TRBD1,TGTGCCAGCTCACCTCCAGGACAGGGAAGTGGCTACACCTTC,CASSPPGQGSGYTF
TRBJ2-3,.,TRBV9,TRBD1,TGTGCCAGCAGCATCCGACAGGGGGCCGCAGATACGCAGTATTTT,CASSIRQGAADTQYF
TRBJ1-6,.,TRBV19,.,.,CASTSGQSYNSPLHF
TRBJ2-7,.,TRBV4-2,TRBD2,TGTGCCAGCAGCCAAGGAGACGCGGGAGGGTCCGAGCAGTACTTC,CASSQGDAGGSEQYF
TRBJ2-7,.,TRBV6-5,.,TGTGCCAGCAGTTACTCGGGGCTGAGCTCCTACGAGCAGTACTTC,CASSYSGLSSYEQYF
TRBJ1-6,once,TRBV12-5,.,TGTGCTAGTGGTTTGGGGCAGGGGTCGGACTCACCCCTCCACTTT,CASGLGQGSDSPLHF
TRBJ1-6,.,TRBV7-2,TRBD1,TGTGCCAGCAGCTACGGACAGGGTGGTAATTCACCCCTCCACTTT,CASSYGQGGNSPLHF
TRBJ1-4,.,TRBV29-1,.,TGCAGCGTAAGGAGCGGGGAGGAAAAACTGTTTTTT,CSVRSGEEKLFF
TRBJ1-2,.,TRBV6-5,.,TGTGCCACCAAGGTGGGGCCGACTAACTATGGCTACACCTTC,CATKVGPTNYGYTF